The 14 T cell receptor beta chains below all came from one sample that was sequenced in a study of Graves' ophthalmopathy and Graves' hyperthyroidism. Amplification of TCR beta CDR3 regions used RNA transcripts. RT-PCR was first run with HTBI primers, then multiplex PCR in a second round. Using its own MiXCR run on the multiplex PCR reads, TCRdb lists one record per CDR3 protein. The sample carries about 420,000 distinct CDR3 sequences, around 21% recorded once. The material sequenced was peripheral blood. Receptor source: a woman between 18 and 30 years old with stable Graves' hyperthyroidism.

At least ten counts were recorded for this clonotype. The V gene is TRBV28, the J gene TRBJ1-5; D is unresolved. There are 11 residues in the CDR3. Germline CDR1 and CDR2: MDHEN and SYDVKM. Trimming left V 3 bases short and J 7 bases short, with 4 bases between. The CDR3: CASSFPQPQHF. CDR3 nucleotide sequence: TGTGCCAGCAGTTTCCCCCAGCCCCAGCATTTT.

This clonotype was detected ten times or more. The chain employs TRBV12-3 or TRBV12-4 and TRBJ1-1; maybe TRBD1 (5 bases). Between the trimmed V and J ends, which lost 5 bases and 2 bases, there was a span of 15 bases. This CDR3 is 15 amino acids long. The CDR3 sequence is CASSRQGNRNTEAFF. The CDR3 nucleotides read TGTGCCAGCAGTAGGCAGGGTAATCGCAACACTGAAGCTTTCTTT.

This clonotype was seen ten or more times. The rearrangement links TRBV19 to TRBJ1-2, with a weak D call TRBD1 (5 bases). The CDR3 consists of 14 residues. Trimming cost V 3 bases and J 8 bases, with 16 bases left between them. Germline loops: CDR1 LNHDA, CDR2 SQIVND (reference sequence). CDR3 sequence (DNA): TGTGCCAGTAGTATCCGGCAGGGCGGCGGAGGCTACACCTTC. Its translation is CASSIRQGGGGYTF.

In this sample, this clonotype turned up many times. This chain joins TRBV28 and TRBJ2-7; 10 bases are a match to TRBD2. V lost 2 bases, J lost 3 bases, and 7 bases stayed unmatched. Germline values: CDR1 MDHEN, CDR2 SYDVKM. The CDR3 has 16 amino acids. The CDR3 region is CASSLLLAGVNYEQYF. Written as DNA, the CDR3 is TGTGCCAGCAGTTTACTTCTAGCGGGAGTGAACTACGAGCAGTACTTC.

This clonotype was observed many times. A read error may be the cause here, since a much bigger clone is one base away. CDR3: CASSPLGGASNQPQHF. The CDR3 DNA follows: TGTGCCAGCAGCCCACTGGGCGGGGCTAGCAATCAGCCCCAGCATTTT. V is TRBV6-1 and J is TRBJ1-5; TRBD1 might be the D (5 bases). The CDR3 extends over 16 amino acids. Germline V CDR1 and CDR2: MNHNS, SASEGT. Trimming took 6 bases from V and 0 from J, leaving 15 bases between them.

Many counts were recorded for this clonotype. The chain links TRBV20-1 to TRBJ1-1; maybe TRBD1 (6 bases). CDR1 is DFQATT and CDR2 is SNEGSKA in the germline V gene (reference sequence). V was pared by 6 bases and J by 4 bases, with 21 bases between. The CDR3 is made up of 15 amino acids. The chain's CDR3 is CSADSLGGLGTEAFF. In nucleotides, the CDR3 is TGCAGTGCAGATTCCTTAGGGGGGCTGGGCACTGAAGCTTTCTTT.

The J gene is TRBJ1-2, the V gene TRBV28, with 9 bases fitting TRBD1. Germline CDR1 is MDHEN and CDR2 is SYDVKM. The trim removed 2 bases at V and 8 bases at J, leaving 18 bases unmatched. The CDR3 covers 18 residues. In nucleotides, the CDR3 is TGTGCCAGCAGTTTAGCCCTCTCCACCGGGACAGGGTTTCGGGGCTACACCTTC. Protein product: CASSLALSTGTGFRGYTF.

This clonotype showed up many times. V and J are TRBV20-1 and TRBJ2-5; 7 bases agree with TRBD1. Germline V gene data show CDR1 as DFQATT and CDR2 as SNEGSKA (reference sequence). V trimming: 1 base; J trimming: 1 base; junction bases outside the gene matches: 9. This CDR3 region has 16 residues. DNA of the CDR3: TGCAGTGCTAGAGCCCCCCAGGGGGTCGCCCAAGAGACCCAGTACTTC. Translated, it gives CSARAPQGVAQETQYF.

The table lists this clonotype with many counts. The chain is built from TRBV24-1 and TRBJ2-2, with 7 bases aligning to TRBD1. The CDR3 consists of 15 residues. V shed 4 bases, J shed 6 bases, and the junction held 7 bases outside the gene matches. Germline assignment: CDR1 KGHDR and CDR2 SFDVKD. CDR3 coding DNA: TGTGCCACCAGTGAGAGACAGGGTAGGGCCGGGGAGCTGTTTTTT. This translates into CATSERQGRAGELFF.

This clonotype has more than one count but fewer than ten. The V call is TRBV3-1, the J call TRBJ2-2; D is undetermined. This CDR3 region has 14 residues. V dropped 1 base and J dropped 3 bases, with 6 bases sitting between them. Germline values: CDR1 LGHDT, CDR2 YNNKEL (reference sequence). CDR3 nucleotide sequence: TGTGCCAGCAGCCAAGTTCGGGACACCGGGGAGCTGTTTTTT. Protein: CASSQVRDTGELFF.

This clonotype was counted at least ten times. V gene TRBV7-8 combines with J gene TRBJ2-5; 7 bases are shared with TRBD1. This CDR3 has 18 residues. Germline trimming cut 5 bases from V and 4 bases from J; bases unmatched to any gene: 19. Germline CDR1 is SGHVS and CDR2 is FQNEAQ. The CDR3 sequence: CASSPLVGLSRGRETQYF. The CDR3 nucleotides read TGTGCCAGCAGCCCTCTAGTCGGGTTGTCTAGGGGGCGAGAGACCCAGTACTTC.

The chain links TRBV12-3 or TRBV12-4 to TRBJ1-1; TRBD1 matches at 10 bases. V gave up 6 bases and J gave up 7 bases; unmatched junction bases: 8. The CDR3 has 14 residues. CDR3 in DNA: TGTGCCAGCAGGGGACAGGGGAAAAGCGGTGAAGCTTTCTTT. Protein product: CASRGQGKSGEAFF.

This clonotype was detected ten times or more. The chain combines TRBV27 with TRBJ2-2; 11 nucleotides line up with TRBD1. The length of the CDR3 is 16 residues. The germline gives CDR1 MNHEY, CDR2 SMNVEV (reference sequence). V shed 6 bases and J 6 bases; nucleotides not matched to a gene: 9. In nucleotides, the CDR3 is TGTGCCAGCAGCCCCCGGGACAGGGGGGTTTCCGGGGAGCTGTTTTTT. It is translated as CASSPRDRGVSGELFF.

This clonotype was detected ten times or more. The CDR3 loop is CASSQSTPNRHGYTF. In nucleotides, the CDR3 is TGCGCCAGCAGCCAAAGCACCCCTAACCGTCATGGCTACACCTTC. This chain connects TRBV4-1 to TRBJ1-2; D is unresolved. The V gene's germline CDR1 is MGHRA and CDR2 YSYEKL. This CDR3 has 15 amino acids. V lost 2 bases and J lost 6, with 16 bases in between.